A selection of T cell receptor beta chains follows, all from one sample in a study of cytomegalovirus exposure and HLA in healthy donors. The table came from immunoSEQ multiplex PCR; TCRdb's copy has only in-frame clones and leaves some out. The sample data list about 74,000 clones. Sequencing was done on a sample of PBMCs. Receptor source: a female donor in good health and CMV-seropositive. Each CDR3 is given with its conserved first and last residue. A D gene is named only where the DNA matches it firmly.

d_call: -
v_call: TRBV29-1
j_call: TRBJ2-1
cdr3_aa: CSVEASSNEQFF
cdr3_nt: TGCAGCGTTGAAGCCTCTAGCAATGAGCAGTTCTTC

d_call: TRBD1
v_call: TRBV29-1
j_call: TRBJ2-1
cdr3_aa: CSVSRGPYNEQFF
cdr3_nt: TGCAGCGTTTCCAGGGGGCCCTACAATGAGCAGTTCTTC

d_call: TRBD2
v_call: TRBV9
j_call: TRBJ2-1
cdr3_aa: CASSGSGRGYNEQFF
cdr3_nt: TGTGCCAGCAGCGGAAGCGGGAGGGGCTACAATGAGCAGTTCTTC

d_call: TRBD1
v_call: TRBV4-3
j_call: TRBJ1-3
cdr3_aa: CASSRGQGGNTIYF
cdr3_nt: TGCGCCAGCAGCCGGGGACAGGGCGGAAACACCATATATTTT

d_call: TRBD2
v_call: TRBV9
j_call: TRBJ2-4
cdr3_aa: CASSVGLAGGNIQYF
cdr3_nt: TGTGCCAGCAGCGTAGGACTAGCGGGGGGAAACATTCAGTACTTC

d_call: -
v_call: TRBV7-2
j_call: TRBJ1-4
cdr3_aa: CASSPTFGGKLFF
cdr3_nt: TGTGCCAGCAGCCCCACGTTTGGAGGAAAACTGTTTTTT

d_call: -
v_call: TRBV7-9
j_call: TRBJ1-1
cdr3_aa: CASSSRGARTEAFF
cdr3_nt: TGTGCCAGCAGCTCACGGGGGGCTCGGACTGAAGCTTTCTTT

d_call: TRBD1
v_call: TRBV23-1
j_call: TRBJ2-7
cdr3_aa: CASSQWDRGFYEQYF
cdr3_nt: TGCGCCAGCAGTCAATGGGACAGGGGGTTTTACGAGCAGTACTTC

d_call: TRBD1
v_call: TRBV11-1
j_call: TRBJ1-1
cdr3_aa: CASSGIPRTGQTEAFF
cdr3_nt: TGTGCCAGCAGCGGTATACCGCGGACAGGGCAAACTGAAGCTTTCTTT

d_call: -
v_call: TRBV2
j_call: TRBJ1-1
cdr3_aa: CASSEVSGNTEAFF
cdr3_nt: TGTGCCAGCAGTGAAGTTAGCGGGAACACTGAAGCTTTCTTT

d_call: -
v_call: TRBV19
j_call: TRBJ2-1
cdr3_aa: CASSLQGKNEQFF
cdr3_nt: TGTGCCAGTAGTTTGCAGGGAAAGAATGAGCAGTTCTTC

d_call: -
v_call: TRBV13
j_call: TRBJ2-5
cdr3_aa: CASSAAPREMAETQYF
cdr3_nt: TGTGCCAGCAGCGCCGCCCCTCGGGAGATGGCGGAGACCCAGTACTTC

d_call: TRBD1
v_call: TRBV4-3
j_call: TRBJ1-2
cdr3_aa: CASSRQRTGQDGYTF
cdr3_nt: TGCGCCAGCAGCCGACAACGGACCGGACAGGATGGCTACACCTTC

d_call: -
v_call: TRBV20-1
j_call: TRBJ2-1
cdr3_aa: CSADSNEQFF
cdr3_nt: TGCAGTGCAGACTCCAATGAGCAGTTCTTC

d_call: -
v_call: TRBV13
j_call: TRBJ1-4
cdr3_aa: CASSSKGEGLYF
cdr3_nt: TGTGCCAGCAGCTCAAAAGGTGAAGGACTGTATTTT

d_call: -
v_call: TRBV6-5
j_call: TRBJ1-2
cdr3_aa: CASGEAGANYGYTF
cdr3_nt: TGTGCCAGCGGCGAGGCGGGAGCTAACTATGGCTACACCTTC

d_call: -
v_call: TRBV27
j_call: TRBJ2-7
cdr3_aa: CASSILWGSTRTEQYF
cdr3_nt: TGTGCCAGCAGTATACTTTGGGGCTCAACCCGTACCGAGCAGTACTTC

d_call: -
v_call: TRBV28
j_call: TRBJ1-3
cdr3_aa: CASSFTRYSGNTIYF
cdr3_nt: TGTGCCAGCAGTTTTACGCGATACTCTGGAAACACCATATATTTT

d_call: -
v_call: TRBV19
j_call: TRBJ2-3
cdr3_aa: CASSGGSTDKQYF
cdr3_nt: TGTGCCAGTAGTGGGGGGAGCACAGATAAGCAGTATTTT

d_call: TRBD2
v_call: TRBV15
j_call: TRBJ2-5
cdr3_aa: CATTGAGAEETQYF
cdr3_nt: TGTGCCACCACGGGAGCGGGAGCGGAGGAGACCCAGTACTTC

d_call: -
v_call: TRBV5-1
j_call: TRBJ1-1
cdr3_aa: CASSLGHRLANTEAFF
cdr3_nt: TGCGCCAGCAGCTTGGGGCACAGGTTAGCGAACACTGAAGCTTTCTTT

d_call: -
v_call: TRBV6-1
j_call: TRBJ1-3
cdr3_aa: CASSSFSGNTIYF
cdr3_nt: TGTGCCAGCAGCTCGTTCTCTGGAAACACCATATATTTT

d_call: TRBD1
v_call: TRBV28
j_call: TRBJ1-5
cdr3_aa: CASSAPDRALKPQHF
cdr3_nt: TGTGCCAGCAGCGCCCCGGACAGGGCTCTTAAGCCCCAGCATTTT

d_call: -
v_call: TRBV7-2
j_call: TRBJ1-1
cdr3_aa: CASSLVAGVDTEAFF
cdr3_nt: TGTGCCAGCAGCTTAGTGGCAGGGGTTGACACTGAAGCTTTCTTT

d_call: -
v_call: TRBV19
j_call: TRBJ1-2
cdr3_aa: CASSEQGFGYTF
cdr3_nt: TGTGCCAGTAGTGAACAGGGTTTTGGCTACACCTTC

d_call: -
v_call: TRBV7-8
j_call: TRBJ1-5
cdr3_aa: CASSLNRGNQPQHF
cdr3_nt: TGTGCCAGCAGCTTAAACAGGGGCAATCAGCCCCAGCATTTT

d_call: TRBD1
v_call: TRBV19
j_call: TRBJ1-5
cdr3_aa: CASSIRDRGQPQHF
cdr3_nt: TGTGCCAGTAGTATACGGGACAGGGGACAGCCCCAGCATTTT

d_call: TRBD1
v_call: TRBV28
j_call: TRBJ2-7
cdr3_aa: CASSWGQGTDEQYF
cdr3_nt: TGTGCCAGCAGTTGGGGACAGGGGACCGACGAGCAGTACTTC

d_call: -
v_call: TRBV7-3
j_call: TRBJ2-5
cdr3_aa: CASSPIGGLETQYF
cdr3_nt: TGTGCCAGCAGCCCCATCGGAGGTCTAGAGACCCAGTACTTC

d_call: TRBD1
v_call: TRBV10-1
j_call: TRBJ2-1
cdr3_aa: CASSESWDRRAYNEQFF
cdr3_nt: TGCGCCAGCAGTGAATCGTGGGACAGACGAGCCTACAATGAGCAGTTCTTC

d_call: -
v_call: TRBV5-8
j_call: TRBJ1-1
cdr3_aa: CASSLGPGMNTEAFF
cdr3_nt: TGTGCCAGCAGCTTGGGGCCGGGGATGAACACTGAAGCTTTCTTT

d_call: -
v_call: TRBV7-2
j_call: TRBJ1-6
cdr3_aa: CASSLGLNYNSPLHF
cdr3_nt: TGTGCCAGCAGCTTAGGGCTGAACTATAATTCACCCCTCCACTTT

d_call: -
v_call: TRBV27
j_call: TRBJ2-1
cdr3_aa: CASSSGSTRGHEQFF
cdr3_nt: TGTGCCAGCAGTTCCGGGTCCACAAGGGGCCATGAGCAGTTCTTC

d_call: -
v_call: TRBV30
j_call: TRBJ2-7
cdr3_aa: CAWDPLRGSEQYF
cdr3_nt: TGTGCCTGGGACCCCCTCCGGGGGTCGGAGCAGTACTTC

d_call: TRBD1
v_call: TRBV27
j_call: TRBJ2-1
cdr3_aa: CASSTQPGQGLFF
cdr3_nt: TGTGCCAGCAGTACCCAACCGGGACAGGGTCTTTTCTTC

d_call: -
v_call: TRBV7-2
j_call: TRBJ1-2
cdr3_aa: CASSLGGWGYTF
cdr3_nt: TGTGCCAGCAGCTTAGGGGGCTGGGGCTACACCTTC

d_call: TRBD1
v_call: TRBV28
j_call: TRBJ2-7
cdr3_aa: CASSGSRTGRILYEQYF
cdr3_nt: TGTGCCAGCAGTGGCTCACGGACAGGGAGAATTCTCTACGAGCAGTACTTC

d_call: -
v_call: TRBV27
j_call: TRBJ1-2
cdr3_aa: CASSFGGDAGYTF
cdr3_nt: TGTGCCAGCAGTTTTGGGGGGGACGCTGGCTACACCTTC

d_call: TRBD2
v_call: TRBV2
j_call: TRBJ2-7
cdr3_aa: CASSGTIASSYEQYF
cdr3_nt: TGTGCCAGCAGCGGGACTATCGCGAGCTCCTACGAGCAGTACTTC

d_call: -
v_call: TRBV13
j_call: TRBJ2-2
cdr3_aa: CASSFGRAGELFF
cdr3_nt: TGTGCCAGCAGCTTCGGGCGGGCCGGGGAGCTGTTTTTT

d_call: -
v_call: TRBV9
j_call: TRBJ2-7
cdr3_aa: CASSVGDTNEQYF
cdr3_nt: TGTGCCAGCAGCGTGGGGGACACCAACGAGCAGTACTTC

d_call: TRBD1
v_call: TRBV4-3
j_call: TRBJ1-3
cdr3_aa: CASSHGQGANTIYF
cdr3_nt: TGCGCCAGCAGCCATGGACAGGGTGCGAACACCATATATTTT

d_call: -
v_call: TRBV14
j_call: TRBJ1-1
cdr3_aa: CASSPIELPKRMNTEAFF
cdr3_nt: TGTGCCAGCAGCCCTATCGAGCTCCCTAAGCGCATGAACACTGAAGCTTTCTTT

d_call: TRBD1
v_call: TRBV18
j_call: TRBJ2-7
cdr3_aa: CASSPAFDRGSEQYF
cdr3_nt: TGTGCCAGCTCACCTGCTTTCGACAGGGGTAGCGAGCAGTACTTC

d_call: TRBD1
v_call: TRBV11-3
j_call: TRBJ2-7
cdr3_aa: CASSPNRGQDEQYF
cdr3_nt: TGTGCCAGCAGCCCCAACAGGGGGCAGGACGAGCAGTACTTC

d_call: -
v_call: TRBV19
j_call: TRBJ1-1
cdr3_aa: CASSMSDTTAFF
cdr3_nt: TGTGCCAGTAGTATGAGCGATACCACCGCTTTCTTT

d_call: -
v_call: TRBV13
j_call: TRBJ2-1
cdr3_aa: CASSLISDQRGYNEQFF
cdr3_nt: TGTGCCAGCAGCTTAATCTCGGACCAAAGGGGGTACAATGAGCAGTTCTTC

d_call: -
v_call: TRBV5-4
j_call: TRBJ2-3
cdr3_aa: CASSLGRTYTQYF
cdr3_nt: TGTGCCAGCAGCTTAGGGAGAACCTATACGCAGTATTTT

d_call: -
v_call: TRBV5-1
j_call: TRBJ2-2
cdr3_aa: CASSEGVDTGELFF
cdr3_nt: TGCGCCAGCAGCGAGGGCGTCGACACCGGGGAGCTGTTTTTT

d_call: TRBD1
v_call: TRBV6-5
j_call: TRBJ1-4
cdr3_aa: CASSWTGGATNEKLFF
cdr3_nt: TGTGCCAGCAGTTGGACAGGGGGTGCAACTAATGAAAAACTGTTTTTT

d_call: TRBD1
v_call: TRBV19
j_call: TRBJ1-3
cdr3_aa: CASSIARPRTGGDTIYF
cdr3_nt: TGTGCCAGTAGTATAGCGCGACCTCGGACAGGAGGAGACACCATATATTTT

d_call: -
v_call: TRBV7-9
j_call: TRBJ1-1
cdr3_aa: CASSLGGWVGNTEAFF
cdr3_nt: TGTGCCAGCAGCTTAGGGGGCTGGGTAGGGAACACTGAAGCTTTCTTT

d_call: -
v_call: TRBV5-4
j_call: TRBJ1-2
cdr3_aa: CASSLDRLYGYTF
cdr3_nt: TGTGCCAGCAGCTTGGACAGGCTCTATGGCTACACCTTC

d_call: -
v_call: TRBV6-1
j_call: TRBJ2-7
cdr3_aa: CASSAGRLLQSDSSYEQYF
cdr3_nt: TGTGCCAGCAGTGCTGGGAGGCTTCTACAGTCCGATAGCTCCTACGAGCAGTACTTC